This T cell receptor (beta chain) was observed in a study of cytomegalovirus exposure and HLA in healthy donors. Looked up from germline, CDR1 is KGHSH and CDR2 is LQKENI. The CDR3 is 16 residues long. The ends lost 3 bases at V and 6 bases at J; junction bases unmatched: 14. The PCR contained 60 Vbeta and 13 Jbeta primers. Measured with immunoSEQ multiplex PCR; TCRdb has only the in-frame clones, and not every one. Of tens of thousands of clones in the sample, 82% were seen once. The origin of this receptor is a young man in good health and CMV-seropositive. The V and J genes are TRBV18 and TRBJ2-7; 7 bases are shared with TRBD1. The sequenced sample consisted of PBMCs. CDR3 loop: CASSPIPEQGLSEQYF. The CDR3 nucleotides are TGTGCCAGCTCACCTATTCCGGAACAGGGGCTTAGCGAGCAGTACTTC.